These 16 T cell receptor beta chains were sequenced from one sample in a study of tumor-infiltrating lymphocytes in primary liver carcinoma. RNA isolated from unsorted whole blood supplied the blood RNA, with germline DNA also extracted. cDNA specific to TCR beta was made from 450 to 650 ng of total RNA, with a constant-region primer employed for priming. TCR beta libraries came from three nested multiplex PCR rounds using slightly modified ARM-PCR. Both of the initial two PCR rounds ran for 10 cycles and employed TRBV1-TRBV30 forward primers alongside a C-beta reverse primer. MiXCR, applied by TCRdb to the multiplex PCR reads, yields one record per CDR3 protein. Counted here are hundreds of thousands of distinct CDR3 sequences, 65% occurring once; the ten biggest clones make up about 8.4%. Source material: peripheral blood. Source of these receptors: a man in his forties with primary liver carcinoma and hepatitis B virus infection.

Concerning this clonotype: Relative to the germline gene, one junction end is altered; a read error may explain this. The DNA for the CDR3 is TGTGCCAGTAGCTTATCGGAGTCACACTACGAGCAGTACTTC. Protein product: CASSLSESHYEQYF. The chain employs TRBV11-2 and TRBJ2-7; unclear D gene. The CDR3 runs to 14 residues. Germline V gives CDR1 SGHAT, CDR2 FQNNGV.

The J gene is TRBJ2-7, the V gene TRBV5-1; D gene unclear. Deletions cut 2 bases from V and 3 bases from J, with 18 bases between. This CDR3 spans 16 amino acids. Germline V gene sequence: CDR1 SGHRS, CDR2 YFSETQ. CDR3 region: CASSFSPGYPRYEQYF. The CDR3 DNA sequence: TGCGCCAGCAGCTTCTCGCCCGGGTACCCCCGCTACGAGCAGTACTTC. Variable domain in full (rest from reference TRBV5-1 and TRBJ2-7): KAGVTQTPRYLIKTRGQQVTLSCSPISGHRSVSWYQQTPGQGLQFLFEYFSETQRNKGNFPGRFSGRQFSNSRSEMNVSTLELGDSALYLCASSFSPGYPRYEQYFGPGTRLTVT.

This clonotype was picked up many times. The genes are TRBV30 and TRBJ2-3; no reliable D call. Germline loops: CDR1 GTSNPN, CDR2 SVGIG (reference sequence). The length of the CDR3 is 15 residues. Trimming took off 0 bases at V and 2 bases at J, with 12 bases between the two ends. The CDR3: CAWSVVQRYTDTQYF. Here the CDR3 DNA reads TGTGCCTGGAGTGTTGTTCAGAGATACACAGATACGCAGTATTTT.

This clonotype appeared a few times. The J gene is TRBJ2-1, the V gene TRBV7-9; 10 bases agree with TRBD2. Per the germline V gene, CDR1 is SEHNR and CDR2 is FQNEAQ (reference sequence). V lost 6 bases and J lost 7; bases outside the gene matches: 12. The CDR3 loop spans 16 amino acids. The CDR3 is CASRPRAGGPENEQFF. The CDR3 bases are TGTGCCAGCAGACCTCGAGCGGGAGGGCCGGAGAATGAGCAGTTCTTC.

Remarks on this clonotype: This clone may be a read error of a much larger clone one base away. This chain joins TRBV6-1 and TRBJ1-1, with D perhaps matching TRBD1 (5 bases). V was pared by 3 bases and J by 13 bases, with 15 bases between. Germline lookup yields CDR1 MNHNS and CDR2 SASEGT. The CDR3 covers 12 residues. CDR3 sequence (DNA): TGTGCCAGCAGTGATTTGGGGGGTCGAGTTTTCTTT. It translates to CASSDLGGRVFF.

The chain uses TRBV6-1 and TRBJ2-3; TRBD2 matches at 10 bases. Germline lookup yields CDR1 MNHNS and CDR2 SASEGT. V lost 7 bases and J lost 5; bases outside the gene matches: 6. The CDR3 is 14 amino acids. Here the CDR3 DNA reads TGTGCCAGCAATTTACTAGCGGGAAAAGATACGCAGTATTTT. Residues: CASNLLAGKDTQYF.

Concerning this clonotype: One junction end disagrees with the germline gene, perhaps due to a read error. V gene TRBV4-2 combines with J gene TRBJ2-7; D may be TRBD1 (7 bases). The germline V gene has CDR1 LGHNA and CDR2 YNFKEQ. The CDR3 runs to 17 residues. As DNA, the CDR3 is TGTGCCAACAGCCTCCAAGGGGGCGGGACGAGCTCCTACGAACAGTACTTC. As protein: CANSLQGGGTSSYEQYF.

The gene calls are TRBV6-2 or TRBV6-3 and TRBJ2-1, with a weak D call TRBD1 (5 bases). The CDR3 sequence is 15 residues long. Germline V gene lookup returns CDR1 MNHEY and CDR2 SVGEGT. The V end lost 6 bases, the J end lost 2 bases, and 14 bases lay between the germline ends. Written as DNA, the CDR3 is TGTGCCAGCAGCCCCCGACAGAGCCCCTACAATGAGCAGTTCTTC. Translation gives CASSPRQSPYNEQFF.

Note on this clonotype: A much larger clone lies a single base off, so this may be a read error. The missing conserved phenylalanine or tryptophan at the end of this CDR3 makes a read error likely. J is TRBJ2-7 and V is TRBV6-7; no clear D. TRBV6-7 is given ORF status, its function remaining uncertain. CDR3 size: 12 residues. Trimming removed 10 bases at V and 1 base at J, with 11 bases between. The CDR3: CATPYGSYEQYL. For the CDR3, the DNA is TGTGCCACCCCGTACGGGTCCTACGAGCAGTACTTA.

This clonotype came up many times. The chain is built from TRBV10-2 and TRBJ1-5; 11 bases match TRBD1. CDR1 and CDR2 (germline): WSHSY, SAAADI. The CDR3 spans 14 residues. Trimming cost V 5 bases and J 6 bases; bases outside gene matches: 3. The CDR3 spells CASSPGQGGQPQHF. CDR3 DNA sequence: TGCGCCAGCAGTCCGGGACAGGGGGGTCAGCCCCAGCATTTT.

V and J are TRBV6-5 and TRBJ1-4; possible D gene TRBD1, 6 bases. Germline CDR1 MNHEY, CDR2 SVGAGI. The CDR3 is made up of 15 amino acids. V was shortened by 0 bases and J by 3 bases, with 8 bases between the two germline ends. The CDR3, as DNA: TGTGCCAGCAGTTACTCGGGGGCTTCTAATGAAAAACTGTTTTTT. Its protein product is CASSYSGASNEKLFF.

This clonotype was detected only once. The rearrangement joins TRBV6-6 to TRBJ2-7, with a weak D call TRBD1 (5 bases). Germline V gene sequence: CDR1 MNHNY, CDR2 SVGAGI (reference sequence). V dropped 1 base and J dropped 3 bases, with 16 bases sitting between them. The CDR3 has 16 amino acids. As DNA, the CDR3 is TGTGCCAGCAGTTACTATCCGCGGCAGGGTGGCTACGAGCAGTACTTC. Amino acid sequence: CASSYYPRQGGYEQYF.

This chain uses TRBV11-1 with TRBJ1-1; a possible D gene is TRBD1 (6 bases). This CDR3 spans 12 amino acids. V was clipped by 4 bases and J by 7 bases, with 10 bases between them. CDR1 is SGHAT, CDR2 FQDESV, per germline (reference sequence). CDR3 region: CASSSRDIEAFF. The CDR3 DNA sequence: TGTGCCAGCAGCTCGAGGGACATTGAAGCTTTCTTT. The full variable domain, with the rest looked up from reference TRBV11-1 and TRBJ1-1, is EAEVAQSPRYKITEKSQAVAFWCDPISGHATLYWYRQILGQGPELLVQFQDESVVDDSQLPKDRFSAERLKGVDSTLKIQPAELGDSAMYLCASSSRDIEAFFGQGTRLTVV.

Points on this clonotype: One end of the junction is discordant with germline, which a read error may explain. This chain links TRBV6-2 or TRBV6-3 with TRBJ1-5; 8 bases map to TRBD1. The CDR3 is 21 residues long. Per the germline V gene, CDR1 is MNHEY and CDR2 is SVGEGT. The DNA of the CDR3 is TGTGCCAGCAGGTCCGACAGGGGACAAACAAGATACAACCCGTCGGATCAGCCCCAGCTTTTT. Translating gives CASRSDRGQTRYNPSDQPQLF.

Concerning this clonotype itself: This may come from a read error, since a much larger clone is one base off. J is TRBJ2-2 and V is TRBV28, with unresolved D. V shed 3 bases and J shed 4 bases, with 21 bases lying between them. Germline CDR1 reads MDHEN; CDR2 reads SYDVKM. CDR3 length: 18 amino acids. The CDR3, as DNA: TGTGCCAGCAGTTTTCTGAAAGGGAAGCGTTCGGGCACCGGGGAGCTGTTTTTT. The encoded protein is CASSFLKGKRSGTGELFF.

This clonotype has a count of ten or more. The chain recombines TRBV28 with TRBJ1-5, with 11 bases lining up with TRBD1. This CDR3 comprises 18 residues. The trim removed 5 bases at V and 2 bases at J, leaving 11 bases unmatched. Germline-derived CDR1 and CDR2 are MDHEN and SYDVKM. CDR3 loop: CASSNRPGQGVGNQPQHF. CDR3 nucleotides: TGTGCCAGCAGTAATAGACCGGGACAGGGGGTAGGCAATCAGCCCCAGCATTTT.